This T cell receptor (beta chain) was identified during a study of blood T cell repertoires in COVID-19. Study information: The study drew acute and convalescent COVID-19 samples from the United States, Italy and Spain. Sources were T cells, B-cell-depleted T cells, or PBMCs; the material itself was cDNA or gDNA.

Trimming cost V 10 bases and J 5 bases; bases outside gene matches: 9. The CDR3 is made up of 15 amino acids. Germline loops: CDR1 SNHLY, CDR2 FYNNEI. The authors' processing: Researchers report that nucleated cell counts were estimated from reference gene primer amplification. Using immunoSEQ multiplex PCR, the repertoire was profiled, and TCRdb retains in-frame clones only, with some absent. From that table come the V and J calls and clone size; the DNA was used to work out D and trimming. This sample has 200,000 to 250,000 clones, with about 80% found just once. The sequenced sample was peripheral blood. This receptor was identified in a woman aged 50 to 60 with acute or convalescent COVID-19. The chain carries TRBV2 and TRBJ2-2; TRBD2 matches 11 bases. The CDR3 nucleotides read TGTGCCAAAAGTACTAGCGGGAGATGGACCGGGGAGCTGTTTTTT. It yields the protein CAKSTSGRWTGELFF.